This T cell receptor beta chain emerged from a study of T cell responses to AZD1222 COVID-19 vaccine. V lost 8 bases, J lost 12 bases, and 14 bases lay in between. Germline V gene sequence: CDR1 MDHEN, CDR2 SYDVKM. CDR3 length: 12 residues. Study-level points and caveats: Baseline seropositivity characterized only 5 to 7 AZD1222 recipients. Researchers took repertoire samples only after the peak T cell response had come.

Repertoires were generated with immunoSEQ multiplex PCR, while TCRdb's copy carries only in-frame clones and drops some. Of approximately 170,000 clones listed, roughly 93% are singletons. This clone was observed a single time. Antigen: not known. Specimen: peripheral blood, collected on day 0 of AZD1222 vaccination. The V call is TRBV28, the J call TRBJ1-6; TRBD1 is a possible D gene (5 bases). The receptor was isolated from an adult in good health. The CDR3 DNA reads as TGTGCCAGCGGGACGAGGCTGAAACCCCTCCACTTT. Its translation is CASGTRLKPLHF.